These 10 T cell receptor beta chains were sequenced from one sample in a study of blood T cells in healthy people across ages. Sample-barcoded 5' priming and a J-beta primer mix drove a second PCR of about 6 to 12 cycles. From the 5' RACE reads, TCRdb called clonotypes with MiXCR, one entry per CDR3 protein. The sample records about 930,000 distinct CDR3 sequences, about 28% being singletons. These same records also appear under a second study, on T cells of mothers and their children.

The sequencing sample was made of blood. These receptors came from a middle-aged woman in good health.

This clonotype came up a few times. The chain couples TRBV9 to TRBJ2-7, with 7 bases fitting TRBD1. The CDR3 consists of 15 residues. The germline gives CDR1 SGDLS, CDR2 YYNGEE. V shed 4 bases and J 1 base; nucleotides not matched to a gene: 8. The CDR3 region is CASSPMTGPSYEQYF. In DNA form, the CDR3 reads TGTGCCAGCAGCCCTATGACAGGGCCGTCCTACGAGCAGTACTTC.

This clonotype was counted many times. V is TRBV7-6 and J is TRBJ1-1; the D gene is possibly TRBD1 (6 bases). V lost 5 bases and J lost 6, with 16 bases in between. This CDR3 contains 14 residues. In germline, CDR1 is SGHVS, CDR2 FNYEAQ. CDR3 coding DNA: TGTGCCAGCAGCAAGGGCAGGGGAAGGTCTGAAGCTTTCTTT. As protein: CASSKGRGRSEAFF.

This clonotype was observed many times. V and J are TRBV3-1 and TRBJ1-2; unclear D gene. The CDR3 length is 13 residues. The germline V gene encodes CDR1 LGHDT and CDR2 YNNKEL (reference sequence). V shed 1 base and J shed 3 bases, with 6 bases lying between them. CDR3 sequence (DNA): TGTGCCAGCAGCCAAGGCCGGTACTATGGCTACACCTTC. It translates to CASSQGRYYGYTF.

The table lists this clonotype with a count of one. This chain connects TRBV5-1 to TRBJ2-2; D is ambiguous. Per germline, CDR1 SGHRS and CDR2 YFSETQ. The V gene lost 2 bases and the J gene lost 0 bases, with 11 bases spanning the gap. The CDR3 loop spans 16 amino acids. CDR3: CASSLSPISNTGELFF. In nucleotides, the CDR3 is TGCGCCAGCAGCTTAAGCCCTATCTCGAACACCGGGGAGCTGTTTTTT.

In this sample, this clonotype turned up a few times. The chain carries TRBV4-3 and TRBJ1-1, with a possible D match to TRBD1 (5 bases). V lost 6 bases to trimming and J lost 5 bases, with 13 bases between them. Germline loops: CDR1 LGHNA, CDR2 YSLEER. This CDR3 spans 13 amino acids. CDR3: CASSPGTATEAFF. In DNA, the CDR3 is TGCGCCAGCAGTCCCGGGACGGCGACTGAAGCTTTCTTT.

This clonotype has a handful of counts. This rearrangement joins TRBV12-3 or TRBV12-4 to TRBJ1-5; 10 bases map to TRBD1. V was clipped by 4 bases and J by 2 bases; unmatched bases: 5. CDR3 size: 16 residues. The DNA for the CDR3 is TGTGCCAGCAGTTGGGACAGGGGTGTGGGCAATCAGCCCCAGCATTTT. Translation gives CASSWDRGVGNQPQHF.

The V gene is TRBV18, the J gene TRBJ1-5, with 8 bases that match TRBD1. Germline lookup yields CDR1 KGHSH and CDR2 LQKENI. V dropped 4 bases and J dropped 7; count of bases not matched to a gene: 6. The CDR3 extends over 14 amino acids. CDR3 region: CASSLRQGRQPQHF. The DNA for the CDR3 is TGTGCCAGCTCACTAAGACAGGGGAGGCAGCCCCAGCATTTT.

The V call is TRBV18, the J call TRBJ2-1, with 11 bases aligning to TRBD1. The germline CDR1 and CDR2 sequences are KGHSH and LQKENI. The CDR3 covers 15 residues. Trimming at V came to 3 bases and at J to 6 bases, leaving 4 bases not matched to a gene. The CDR3 spells CASSPLGTGGNEQFF. DNA for the CDR3: TGTGCCAGCTCACCCCTCGGGACAGGGGGCAATGAGCAGTTCTTC.

The J gene is TRBJ2-7, the V gene TRBV28; unclear D gene. Trimming stripped 2 bases from V and 1 base from J, with 9 bases between. The V gene's germline CDR1 is MDHEN and CDR2 SYDVKM. The CDR3 consists of 14 residues. The CDR3 here is CASSLPTPSYEQYF. CDR3 in DNA: TGTGCCAGCAGTTTACCCACTCCTTCCTACGAGCAGTACTTC.

The chain employs TRBV28 and TRBJ2-7; D may match TRBD1 or TRBD2 (5 bases each). The CDR3 consists of 15 residues. Germline V gives CDR1 MDHEN, CDR2 SYDVKM. With 5 bases removed from V and 0 bases from J, the gap between germline ends came to 14 bases. CDR3 nucleotide sequence: TGTGCCAGCAGTCCTGGGACCGAGTTCTCCTACGAGCAGTACTTC. Protein sequence: CASSPGTEFSYEQYF.